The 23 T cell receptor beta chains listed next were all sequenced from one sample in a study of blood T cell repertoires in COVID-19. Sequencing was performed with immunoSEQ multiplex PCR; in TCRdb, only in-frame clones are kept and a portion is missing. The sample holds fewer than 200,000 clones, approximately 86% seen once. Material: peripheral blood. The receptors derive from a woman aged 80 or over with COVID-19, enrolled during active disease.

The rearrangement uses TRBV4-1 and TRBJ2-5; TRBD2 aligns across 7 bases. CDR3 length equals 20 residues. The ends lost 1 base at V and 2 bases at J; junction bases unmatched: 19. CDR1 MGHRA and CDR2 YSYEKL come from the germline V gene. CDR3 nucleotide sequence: TGCGCCAGCAGCCAAGGTCGTAGGTTTGCGGGGGTGGTGAGTCAAGAGACCCAGTACTTC. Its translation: CASSQGRRFAGVVSQETQYF.

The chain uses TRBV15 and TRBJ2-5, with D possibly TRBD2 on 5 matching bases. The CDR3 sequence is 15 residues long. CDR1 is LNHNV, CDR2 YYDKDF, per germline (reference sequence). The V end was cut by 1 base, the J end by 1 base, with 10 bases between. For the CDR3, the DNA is TGTGCCACCAGCAGAGGTCCTAGCTCCCAAGAGACCCAGTACTTC. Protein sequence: CATSRGPSSQETQYF.

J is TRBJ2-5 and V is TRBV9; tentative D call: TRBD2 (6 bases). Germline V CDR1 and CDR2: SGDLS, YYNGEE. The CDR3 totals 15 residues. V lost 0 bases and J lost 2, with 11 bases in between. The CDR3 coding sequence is TGTGCCAGCAGCGTAGGTGTTAGCGGACAAGAGACCCAGTACTTC. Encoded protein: CASSVGVSGQETQYF.

This CDR3 reads CARSPGFWRLKLGGYTF. CDR3 sequence (DNA): TGTGCCAGAAGCCCCGGGTTTTGGAGGTTAAAGTTGGGTGGCTACACCTTC. The chain has TRBV7-5 and TRBJ1-2. TRBV7-5 constitutes a pseudogene. The CDR3 contains 17 residues.

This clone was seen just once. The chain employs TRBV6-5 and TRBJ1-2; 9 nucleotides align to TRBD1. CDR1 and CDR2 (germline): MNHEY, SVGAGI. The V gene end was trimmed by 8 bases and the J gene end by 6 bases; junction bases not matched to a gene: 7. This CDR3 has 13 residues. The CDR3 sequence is CASRPGTGNGYTF. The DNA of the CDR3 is TGTGCCAGCCGACCCGGGACAGGGAATGGCTACACCTTC.

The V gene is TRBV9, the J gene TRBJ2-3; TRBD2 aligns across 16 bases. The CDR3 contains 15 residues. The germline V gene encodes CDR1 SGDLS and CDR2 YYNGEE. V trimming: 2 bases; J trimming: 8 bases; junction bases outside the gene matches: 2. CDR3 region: CASSVGLAGGGTQYF. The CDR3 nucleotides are TGTGCCAGCAGCGTGGGACTAGCGGGAGGGGGTACGCAGTATTTT. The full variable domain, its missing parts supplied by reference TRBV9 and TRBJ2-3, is DSGVTQTPKHLITATGQRVTLRCSPRSGDLSVYWYQQSLDQGLQFLIQYYNGEERAKGNILERFSAQQFPDLHSELNLSSLELGDSALYFCASSVGLAGGGTQYFGPGTRLTVL.

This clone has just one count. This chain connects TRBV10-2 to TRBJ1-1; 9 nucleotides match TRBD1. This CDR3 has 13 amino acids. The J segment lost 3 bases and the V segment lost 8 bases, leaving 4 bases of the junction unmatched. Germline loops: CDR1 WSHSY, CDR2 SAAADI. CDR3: CASGDRADTEAFF. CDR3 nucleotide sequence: TGCGCCAGCGGGGACAGGGCAGACACTGAAGCTTTCTTT.

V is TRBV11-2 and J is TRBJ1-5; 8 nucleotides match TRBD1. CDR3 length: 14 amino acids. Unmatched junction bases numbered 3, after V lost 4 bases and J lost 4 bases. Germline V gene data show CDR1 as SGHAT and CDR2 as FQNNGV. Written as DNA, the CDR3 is TGTGCCAGCAGCTCCAGGGACAGGAATCAGCCCCAGCATTTT. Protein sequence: CASSSRDRNQPQHF.

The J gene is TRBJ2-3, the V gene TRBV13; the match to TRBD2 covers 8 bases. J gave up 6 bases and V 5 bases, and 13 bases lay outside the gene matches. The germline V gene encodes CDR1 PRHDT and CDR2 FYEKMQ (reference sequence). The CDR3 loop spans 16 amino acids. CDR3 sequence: CASSGYGTRRSDTQYF. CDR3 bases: TGTGCCAGCAGCGGATACGGGACTAGAAGGTCTGATACGCAGTATTTT.

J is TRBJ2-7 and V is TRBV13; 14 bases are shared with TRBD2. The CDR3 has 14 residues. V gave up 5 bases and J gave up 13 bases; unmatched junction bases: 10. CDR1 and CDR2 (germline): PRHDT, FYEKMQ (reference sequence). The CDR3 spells CASSIHSGTSGSYF. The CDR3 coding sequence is TGTGCCAGCAGCATCCACTCCGGGACTAGCGGGAGCTACTTC.

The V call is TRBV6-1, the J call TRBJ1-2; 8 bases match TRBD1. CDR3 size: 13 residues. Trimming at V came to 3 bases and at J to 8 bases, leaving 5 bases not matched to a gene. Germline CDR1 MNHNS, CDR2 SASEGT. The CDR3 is CASSEDRVEGYTF. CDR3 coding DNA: TGTGCCAGCAGTGAGGACAGGGTGGAAGGCTACACCTTC.

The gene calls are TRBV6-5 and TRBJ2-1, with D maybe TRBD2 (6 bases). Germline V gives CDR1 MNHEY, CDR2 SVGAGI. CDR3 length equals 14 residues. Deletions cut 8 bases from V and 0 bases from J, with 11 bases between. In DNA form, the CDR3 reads TGTGCCAGCTATGGGGGGAGCTCCTACAATGAGCAGTTCTTC. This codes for CASYGGSSYNEQFF.

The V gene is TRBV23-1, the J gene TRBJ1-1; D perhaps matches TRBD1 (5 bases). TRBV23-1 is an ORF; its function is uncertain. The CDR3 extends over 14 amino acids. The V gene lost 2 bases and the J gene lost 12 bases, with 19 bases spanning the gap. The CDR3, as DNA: TGCGCCAGCAGTCAAACAGCCCCCAGGGTCTTACCTTTCTTT. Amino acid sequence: CASSQTAPRVLPFF.

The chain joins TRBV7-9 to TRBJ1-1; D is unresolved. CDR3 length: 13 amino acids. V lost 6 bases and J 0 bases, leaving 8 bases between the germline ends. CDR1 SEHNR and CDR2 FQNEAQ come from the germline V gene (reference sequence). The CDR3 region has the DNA TGTGCCAGCAGGCGAGAGATGAACACTGAAGCTTTCTTT. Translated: CASRREMNTEAFF.

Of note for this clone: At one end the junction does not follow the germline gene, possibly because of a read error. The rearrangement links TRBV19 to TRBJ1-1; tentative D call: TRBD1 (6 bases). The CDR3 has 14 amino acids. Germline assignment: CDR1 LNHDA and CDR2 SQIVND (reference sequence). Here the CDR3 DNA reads TGTGCCAGTAGTATAGGAGCGGGGGCAAAGGTACGTCTCTTT. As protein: CASSIGAGAKVRLF.

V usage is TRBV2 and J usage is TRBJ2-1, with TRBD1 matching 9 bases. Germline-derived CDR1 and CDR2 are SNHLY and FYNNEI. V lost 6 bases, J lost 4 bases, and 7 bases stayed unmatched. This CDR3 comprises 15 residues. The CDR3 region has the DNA TGTGCCAGCAGCCTCACAGGGGGCGCATACAATGAGCAGTTCTTC. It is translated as CASSLTGGAYNEQFF.

The CDR3 DNA follows: TGTGCCAGCAGCACCGCAGTTGGGAGCACTGAAGCTTTCTTT. It is translated as CASSTAVGSTEAFF. The chain carries TRBV5-4 and TRBJ1-1; D uncertain. This CDR3 has 14 amino acids. Germline values: CDR1 SGHNT, CDR2 YYREEE (reference sequence). Trimming removed 4 bases at V and 4 bases at J, with 14 bases between. The full variable domain, in which reference TRBV5-4 and TRBJ1-1 provide the parts outside the CDR3, is ETGVTQSPTHLIKTRGQQVTLRCSSQSGHNTVSWYQQALGQGPQFIFQYYREEENGRGNFPPRFSGLQFPNYSSELNVNALELDDSALYLCASSTAVGSTEAFFGQGTRLTVV.

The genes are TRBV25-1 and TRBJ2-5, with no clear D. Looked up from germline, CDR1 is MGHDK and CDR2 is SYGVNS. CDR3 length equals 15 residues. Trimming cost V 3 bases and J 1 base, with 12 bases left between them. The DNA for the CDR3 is TGTGCCAGCAGTGATCTCCGGAGAGTCCAAGAGACCCAGTACTTC. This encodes CASSDLRRVQETQYF.

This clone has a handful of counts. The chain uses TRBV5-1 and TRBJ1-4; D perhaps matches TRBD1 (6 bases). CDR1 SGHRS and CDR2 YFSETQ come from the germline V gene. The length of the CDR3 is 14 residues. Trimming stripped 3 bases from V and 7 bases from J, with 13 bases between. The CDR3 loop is CASSSGGAGEKLFF. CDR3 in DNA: TGCGCCAGCAGCTCGGGGGGCGCCGGTGAAAAACTGTTTTTT.

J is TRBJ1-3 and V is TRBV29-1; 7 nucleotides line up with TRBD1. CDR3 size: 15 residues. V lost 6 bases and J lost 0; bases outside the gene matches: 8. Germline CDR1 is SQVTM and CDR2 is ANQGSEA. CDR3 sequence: CSVAQGYLSGNTIYF. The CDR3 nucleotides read TGCAGCGTCGCACAGGGGTACCTCTCTGGAAACACCATATATTTT.

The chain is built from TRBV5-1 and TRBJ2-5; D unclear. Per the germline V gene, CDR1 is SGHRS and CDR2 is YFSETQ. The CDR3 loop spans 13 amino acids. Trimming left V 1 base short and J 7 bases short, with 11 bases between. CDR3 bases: TGCGCCAGCAGCTTGTCGCCTGCCAGGACCCAGTACTTC. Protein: CASSLSPARTQYF.

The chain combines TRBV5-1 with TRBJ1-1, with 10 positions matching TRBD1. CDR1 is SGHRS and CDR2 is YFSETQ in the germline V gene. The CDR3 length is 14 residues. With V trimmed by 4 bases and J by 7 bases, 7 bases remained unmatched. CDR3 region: CASSNLTGGGEAFF. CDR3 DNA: TGCGCCAGCAGCAACCTGACAGGGGGCGGTGAAGCTTTCTTT.

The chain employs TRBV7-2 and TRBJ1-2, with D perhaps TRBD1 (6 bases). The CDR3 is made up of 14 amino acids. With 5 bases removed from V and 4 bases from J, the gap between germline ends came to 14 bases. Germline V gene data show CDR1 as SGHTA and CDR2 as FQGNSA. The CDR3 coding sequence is TGTGCCAGCAGCCTCGACAGGAGTGGCTATGGCTACACCTTC. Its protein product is CASSLDRSGYGYTF.